This TCR beta chain comes out of a study of tumor and adjacent non-tumor tissue in lung cancer (dated 2018 in TCRdb). Turning to the overall study: By cancer type, the cohort comprised 12 adenocarcinoma patients, 2 squamous cell carcinoma patients and 1 small cell lung cancer patient. The 15 enrolled patients, of whom around ten were men and 5 were women, were aged 31 to 76 years and were diagnosed with TNM stage I to III disease. A total of fewer than 150 million productive TCRbeta reads were generated by sequencing, corresponding to an average of about 4.17 million reads per sample. The study compared bulk TCRbeta repertoires between lung tumor tissue and matched distant non-tumor lung tissue from over 13 lung cancer patients. A few dozen paired specimens, one tumor and one normal lung sample per patient, were profiled by TCRbeta CDR3 sequencing.

A word on this clonotype: Its antigen remains unidentified. Per-base qualities were not stored, and no clone one base away is much larger.

Receptor libraries were prepared by multiplex PCR. Data came from an Illumina HiSeq 2500. Following protocols modified from ARM-PCR, the researchers constructed TCRbeta libraries through three rounds of nested PCR with primers (Table S4). Before sequencing, PCR products of 200-500 bp were excised from the gel and purified with the QIAquick gel extraction kit. The study's own analysis went as follows. Reads were cleaned using Trimmomatic, were merged into complete CDR3 sequences using FLASH, and were assigned to V(D)J germline segments using MiTCR. VDJtools was used to compute clonal diversity as the inverse Simpson's index. In-frame sequences without a premature stop codon were defined as productive reads. TCRdb passed the public sequencing reads through fastp at Q25 and MiXCR, retaining productive beta sequences. Rows merge per CDR3 protein into single entries with the most common DNA and genes. The V and J calls and clone size are TCRdb's, not the authors'. The sample includes around 200,000 distinct CDR3 sequences, with about two thirds observed a single time. About 25% of the sample is in the top ten clones.

On the study overall, not on this receptor specifically: Because peripheral blood was not sequenced, blood TCRbeta repertoires in the lung cancer patients of the study were not examined. Younger patients had significantly higher TCR diversity, and higher tumor TCR diversity was associated with shorter overall and disease-free survival. Only approximately 16 patients were included in the cohort, and the need for larger samples and more detailed clinical data was noted by the authors. TCR diversity (inverse Simpson) was significantly higher in tumor than in normal lung tissue (roughly 430 vs 170, P = 0.0075, Mann-Whitney U test). Neither the sequencing platform nor unique molecular identifiers are named or mentioned anywhere in the methods. In normal lung, the top 100 clones accounted for a significantly larger cumulative share of the repertoire than in tumor tissue.

Bulk unsorted tissue served as the source for RNA extraction, and RNA quality was assessed using a NanoDrop ND-1000 and an Agilent 2100. Newly diagnosed lung cancer patients without prior chemotherapy who had been admitted for thoracic surgery in China between August and November 2014 were enrolled as donors. The study excluded patients who had received radiotherapy or chemotherapy before or who had another cancer at the same time. Surgical tissue pieces of about 1-2.3 cm3 were preserved in RNAlater solution and were kept at -80 degrees C until use. Material: lung tumor tissue. The sequence was obtained from a man aged 55-75 years with non-small cell lung cancer.

The DNA is as follows: TGCAGTGCTAGAAAGCGGGGGGGTCCTGGAGAGACCCAGTACTTC. Its product reads: CSARKRGGPGETQYF. Here the chain combines TRBV20-1 and TRBJ2-5, with 10 bases in between that match TRBD2. V is cut back by 2 bases and J by 4 bases, with 7 bases in the junction unmatched. In the germline V gene (reference sequence), CDR1 corresponds to DFQATT and CDR2 to SNEGSKA. The CDR3 starts with the cysteine, ends with the phenylalanine, and has 15 residues. Only CDR3 DNA remains: 45 bases, in frame from the first base.